This T cell receptor (beta chain) was recorded in a study of control samples from healthy donors and cancer patients. The data were produced by immunoSEQ multiplex PCR, yet TCRdb's version contains in-frame clones alone and is incomplete. Seen here are about 79,000 clones, 80% to 95% observed once, and the top ten hold around 1.3%. The V and J ends lost 4 bases and 4 bases respectively, with 13 bases between them. CDR3 length: 14 residues. Germline V gene sequence: CDR1 MGHDK, CDR2 SYGVNS. The source of this sequence is a woman aged 40 to 50 with lung cancer. The gene calls are TRBV25-1 and TRBJ1-1; a possible D gene is TRBD1 (6 bases). The sample taken for sequencing was PBMCs. CDR3 DNA: TGTGCCAGCAGTGGGAGGGGGGGCCTCACTGAAGCTTTCTTT. Protein sequence: CASSGRGGLTEAFF.